The clone carrying this T cell receptor beta chain was detected ten times or more. The V gene's germline CDR1 is SGHKS and CDR2 YYEKEE (reference sequence). Unmatched junction bases numbered 12, after V lost 0 bases and J lost 8 bases. CDR3 length equals 17 residues. RNA transcripts provided the source from which TCR beta CDR3 regions were amplified. First-round RT-PCR with HTBI primers amplified the TCR CDR3 region. Via MiXCR, TCRdb re-called the multiplex PCR reads, giving one row per CDR3 protein. The sample holds more than 500,000 distinct CDR3 sequences; 13% to 15% are singletons and the top ten take 14%. This sample was included in a study of T cells in Graves' hyperthyroidism and ophthalmopathy.

Sequenced input: blood. This chain uses TRBV5-5 with TRBJ1-4, with 8 bases fitting TRBD1. The sequence came from a woman aged 40 to 50 with Graves' hyperthyroidism. As DNA, the CDR3 is TGTGCCAGCAGCTTGGTGGCAGGGGGCGCTCAGAAGGAAAAACTGTTTTTT. It yields the protein CASSLVAGGAQKEKLFF.